This TCR beta chain appears in the sequencing data of a study of cytomegalovirus exposure and HLA in healthy donors (dated by TCRdb to 2017 to 2019). Concerning the study at large: In an earlier analysis of approximately 500 of the donors, about 270 Gb of sequence data and 100 million or so unique TCR beta sequences from about 179 million T cells were reported. To decide whether each TCR beta V gene segment behaved as functional or pseudogenic, an earlier analysis of over 500 of the donors relied on high-throughput TCR beta sequencing. Typing coverage differed by locus: A, B, C, DRB1 and DQB1 were typed in roughly 620-630 donors, DQA1 in 500 to 550, DPA1 in 600 to 610, and DPB1 in 400 to 490. To predict cytomegalovirus infection status, the study brought together high-throughput TCR immunosequencing, statistical association of individual TCRs with disease status, and machine learning. All discovery cohort repertoires had been generated on a single sequencing platform. HLA typing included class I and class II loci at four-digit resolution. A separate validation cohort of roughly 130 different subjects was used in addition to the approximately 640-subject first cohort. The study was designed to test whether signatures of past pathogen exposure could be identified by cataloging public T cell receptors. Across under 500 genotyped donors of the cohort, an average of roughly 250,000 unique TCR beta nucleotide sequences per donor were sequenced, and 15% to 20% of those sequences were non-productive. An early release that covered some 630 HLA-typed donors contained about 300 gigabases of sequencing data and tens of millions of unique TCR sequences. Roughly 5 DR-DQ haplotypes were treated as single units for association and clustering because of strong linkage in the cohort. The T cell repertoires of under 750 subjects were profiled by immunosequencing and related to cytomegalovirus serostatus. To study patterns of TCR occurrence, a later analysis re-analyzed previously published TCR beta repertoires from hundreds of donors and added high-resolution HLA genotyping. In the later analysis, no new phenotypic data were used to find candidate immune exposures; instead, reliance was placed on TCR beta sequences and their occurrence across donors. Donor age, sex, ethnicity and CMV serostatus were collected together with the repertoire data. A later genetic analysis took genome-wide SNP genotypes for about three fifths of the roughly 700 donors and used that subset as a discovery cohort. Among the roughly 380 genotyped donors, about 85% belonged to the genetic ancestry cluster associated with self-reported Caucasian donors.

Library creation used the immunoSEQ multiplex PCR assay. A mixture of 60 forward primers for TCR Vbeta segments and 13 reverse primers for TCR Jbeta segments was used in the multiplex PCR. Amplification of the CDR3 region of rearranged TCR beta genes was performed with a multiplex PCR assay on genomic DNA. The Illumina HiSeq System was used to sequence the amplified TCR beta libraries as 87-base-pair reads. For the original study's pipeline: A later analysis counted about 80 million unique TCR beta chains across the 666 repertoires, and around 12 million of these chains were shared by at least two donors. A nearest-neighbor algorithm error-corrected the raw reads and collapsed the reads into unique sequences, merging closely related sequences to remove PCR and sequencing errors. Alignment of CDR3 sequences to IMGT reference sequences was used to assign V, D and J gene segments. Each retained sequence needed at least a six-nucleotide match to both a V gene segment and a J gene segment. A rearrangement counted as productive if the CDR3 had no stop codons and remained in frame with V and J, and every other rearrangement counted as non-productive. Following IMGT convention, CDR3 was defined as the stretch from the second conserved V-encoded cysteine to the conserved J-encoded phenylalanine. In an earlier analysis of around 640 of the donors, sequences lacking an unambiguous match to a single V gene segment were excluded. An earlier analysis of just under 600 of the donors called V segments functional above 56.7% productive rearrangements and segregating when the between-donor standard deviation exceeded 5%. A statistical classification framework was built for diagnosing cytomegalovirus status from the catalog of TCR beta chain sequences. In a later analysis, V and J genes were assigned by comparing TCR nucleotide sequences against IMGT/GENE-DB human TR gene sequences. In a later analysis, CDR3 sequences and most-parsimonious VDJ recombination scenarios were assigned using the TCRdist pipeline. In a later analysis, every TCR beta chain was defined by the combination of its CDR3 amino acid sequence and its V-gene family, and reads without a unique V-gene family were dropped. To address suspected cross-contamination and a sequencing artifact, a later analysis removed some 620 highly shared, low-generation-probability nucleotide sequences. In a later analysis, a clonal expansion index for each public chain was calculated from normalized within-repertoire ranks of inferred template counts. Generation probabilities in a later analysis came from a VDJ recombination model fitted to out-of-frame rearrangements, and those results were checked against IGoR. In a later analysis, TCR-TCR, TCR-HLA and TCR-CMV co-occurrence was scored with hypergeometric tests, and a repertoire-size bias correction was applied to TCR pairs. A later analysis estimated false discovery rates by permuting HLA or CMV assignments 20 times. A later analysis grouped co-occurring TCRs with DBSCAN, adding TCRdist sequence similarity when clustering within HLA-allele-positive subsets. Co-occurrence clustering excluded repertoires with fewer than 30,000 or more than 120,000 public chains, plus five with anomalous nucleotide sharing. TCRdb limited this immuneACCESS table to in-frame rearrangements with V and J called. A share of clones is missing; checked studies link under half to unresolved V genes, and the rest is unexplained. For V, J and clone size, that table is used; D and trimming come from the DNA. A total of roughly 140,000 clones appear in this sample, 63% of them only once. The top ten constitute around 7.1% of the sample.

This clone was seen more than once but under ten times. Its antigen is unknown. No base quality values were provided; no much bigger clone lies one nucleotide off. Paper-wide results and their limitations: Strong co-occurrence of HLA alleles, especially DR and DQ, made assigning TCR associations to individual alleles difficult. The only immune exposure information available for the cohort was CMV serostatus. Because counts were too low, about 17 rarely observed V segments, including chromosome 9 orphons, were excluded from the earlier analysis of several hundred of the donors. The classifier was reported to diagnose cytomegalovirus status with high specificity and sensitivity in both the original cohort and the validation cohort. In a later analysis, some 18,000 TCR beta sequences were associated with specific HLA alleles at a false discovery rate of 0.05. According to the authors, the approach could potentially be generalized to other disease states and immunological phenotypes. A further reported finding was that TCR beta sequences accurately predicted the HLA-A and HLA-B alleles for most subjects in the first cohort. A later analysis found that most CMV-associated TCR beta chains appeared HLA-restricted, with HLA associations seemingly driven largely by CMV exposure. In vitro tests confirmed that a few of the cytomegalovirus-associated TCR beta chains recognize cytomegalovirus antigens. In a later analysis, TCR association rates were found to vary across HLA loci, with the most associated TCRs seen for DRB1 alleles and the fewest for HLA-C alleles. Compared with the 666-donor mean, donors in an Asian-associated ancestry cluster had fewer N-insertions in productive TCRs, according to a later genetic analysis. Most TCR sequences were seen in very few donors, while some public TCRs were found in many individuals. Linkage disequilibrium might explain the correlated functional status among segregating V segments, but an unknown experimental factor could not be excluded. According to a later analysis, parvovirus B19, influenza, CMV and Epstein-Barr virus appeared linked to several top co-occurrence clusters. The presence/absence analyses assumed that sequencing depth was roughly uniform across donors, and that assumption may not be true. The study listed over 150 TCR beta chains as associated with cytomegalovirus. In a later analysis, HLA-associated TCR beta chains showed more clonal expansion and lower generation probabilities than non-associated chains that were equally common. A later genetic analysis associated a missense DCLRE1C variant with V-gene and J-gene trimming of TCR beta chains, and an independent cohort replicated the association. A cluster of highly shared sequence variants was judged likely to represent a technical artifact of the sequencing pipeline. Because HLA typing was unavailable for some donors at each locus, only the typed subset was used in association tests. The cohort was sequenced for TCR beta chains only, and without alpha or paired-chain data the features that could be detected were limited. Because the 87-base-pair reads could not distinguish some IMGT-functional V segments, including TRBV6-2 and TRBV6-3, those segments were excluded. Broadly in line with IMGT annotations, most TCR beta V segments showed up in productive rearrangements about 87% or about 30% of the time in an earlier analysis of around 550 of the donors.

The cohort was made up of about 610 healthy bone marrow donors. At the time of sampling, every cohort member was nominally healthy, though immune exposures that went unrecorded were likely present. The donor was CMV seropositive and was included in the group of 250 to 300 seropositive cohort members. A peripheral blood sample was provided by each donor, and peripheral blood mononuclear cells were used for TCR beta sequencing. The Qiagen DNeasy Blood Extraction Kit was used to extract genomic DNA from the blood cell samples. Trimming removed 6 bases from V and 2 bases from J, leaving 14 bases between the germline ends. CDR1 is given as SNHLY and CDR2 as FYNNEI, both from the germline V gene. The CDR3 has 14 amino acids, counting the end cysteine and phenylalanine. Only CDR3 DNA is held: 42 bases, read in frame from base 1.

The TCR comes from a woman aged 55 to 70 in good health and CMV-seropositive. The sample taken for sequencing was PBMCs. The chain is assembled from TRBV2 and TRBJ2-7; 5 matching bases give a weak D call of TRBD1. The DNA is TGTGCCAGCAGAACGACAGCTATAACCTACGAGCAGTACTTC. It specifies CASRTTAITYEQYF. Reference TRBV2 and TRBJ2-7 proteins supply the regions before and after the CDR3; the full variable domain is: EPEVTQTPSHQVTQMGQEVILRCVPISNHLYFYWYRQILGQKVEFLVSFYNNEISEKSEIFDDQFSVERPDGSNFTLKIRSTKLEDSAMYFCASRTTAITYEQYFGPGTRLTVT.